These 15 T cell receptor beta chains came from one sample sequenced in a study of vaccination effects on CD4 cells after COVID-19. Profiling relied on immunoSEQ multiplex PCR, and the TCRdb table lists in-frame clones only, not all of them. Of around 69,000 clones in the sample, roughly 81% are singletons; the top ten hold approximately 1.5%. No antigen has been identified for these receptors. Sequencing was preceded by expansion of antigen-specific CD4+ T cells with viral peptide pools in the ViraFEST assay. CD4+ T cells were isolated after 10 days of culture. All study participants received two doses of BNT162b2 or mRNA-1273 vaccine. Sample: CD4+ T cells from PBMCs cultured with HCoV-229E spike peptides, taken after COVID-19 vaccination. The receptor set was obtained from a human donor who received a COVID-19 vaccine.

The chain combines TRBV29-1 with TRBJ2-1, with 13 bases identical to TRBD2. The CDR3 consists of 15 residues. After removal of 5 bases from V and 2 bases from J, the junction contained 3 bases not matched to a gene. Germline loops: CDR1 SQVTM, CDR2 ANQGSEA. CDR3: CSVRGLAGPYNEQFF. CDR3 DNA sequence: TGCAGCGTTAGGGGACTAGCGGGGCCCTACAATGAGCAGTTCTTC.

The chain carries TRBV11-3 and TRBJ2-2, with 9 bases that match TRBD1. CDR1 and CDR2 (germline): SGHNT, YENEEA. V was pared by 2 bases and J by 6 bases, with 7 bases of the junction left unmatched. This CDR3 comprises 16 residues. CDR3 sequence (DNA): TGTGCCAGCAGCTTATTCGGGACAGGGAGTGCCGGGGAGCTGTTTTTT. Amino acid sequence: CASSLFGTGSAGELFF.

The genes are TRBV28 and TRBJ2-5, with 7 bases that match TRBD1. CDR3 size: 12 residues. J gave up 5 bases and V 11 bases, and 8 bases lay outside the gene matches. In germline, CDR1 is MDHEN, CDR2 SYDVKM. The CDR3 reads CALQGVGETQYF. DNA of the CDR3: TGTGCCCTTCAGGGGGTAGGCGAGACCCAGTACTTC. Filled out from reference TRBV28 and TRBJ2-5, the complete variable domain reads DVKVTQSSRYLVKRTGEKVFLECVQDMDHENMFWYRQDPGLGLRLIYFSYDVKMKEKGDIPEGYSVSREKKERFSLILESASTNQTSMYLCALQGVGETQYFGPGTRLLVL.

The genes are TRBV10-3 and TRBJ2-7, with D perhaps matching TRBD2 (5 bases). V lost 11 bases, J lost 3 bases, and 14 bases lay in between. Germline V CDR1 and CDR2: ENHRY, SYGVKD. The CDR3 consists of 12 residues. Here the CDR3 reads CAVGESGYEQYV. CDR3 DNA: TGTGCCGTCGGGGAAAGTGGCTACGAGCAGTACGTC.

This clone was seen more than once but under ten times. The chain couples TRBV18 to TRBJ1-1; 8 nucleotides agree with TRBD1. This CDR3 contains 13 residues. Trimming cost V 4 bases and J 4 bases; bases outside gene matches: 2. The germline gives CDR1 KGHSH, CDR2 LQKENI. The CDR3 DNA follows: TGTGCCAGCTCACGGACAGGGCCCACTGAAGCTTTCTTT. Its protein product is CASSRTGPTEAFF.

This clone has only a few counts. Here the CDR3 reads CASSPPAGANTEAFF. As DNA, the CDR3 is TGTGCCAGCTCACCACCGGCAGGGGCGAACACTGAAGCTTTCTTT. The gene calls are TRBV18 and TRBJ1-1, with D maybe TRBD1 (6 bases). The ends were cut back, 0 bases at V and 1 base at J, with 9 bases in the middle. This CDR3 contains 15 residues. Germline CDR1 reads KGHSH; CDR2 reads LQKENI.

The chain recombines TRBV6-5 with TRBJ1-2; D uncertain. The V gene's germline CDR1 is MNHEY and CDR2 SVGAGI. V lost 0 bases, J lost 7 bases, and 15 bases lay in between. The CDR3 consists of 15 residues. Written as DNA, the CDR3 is TGTGCCAGCAGTTACTCGATGGGATCCGGTTCTGGCTACACCTTC. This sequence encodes CASSYSMGSGSGYTF.

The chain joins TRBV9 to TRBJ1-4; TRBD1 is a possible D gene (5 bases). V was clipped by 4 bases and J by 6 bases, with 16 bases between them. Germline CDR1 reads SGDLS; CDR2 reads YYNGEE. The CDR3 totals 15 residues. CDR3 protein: CASSTSGTIDEKLFF. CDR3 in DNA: TGTGCCAGCAGCACAAGCGGGACTATCGATGAAAAACTGTTTTTT.

The CDR3: CASSALGGNYGYTF. The CDR3 DNA is TGCGCCAGCAGCGCCCTTGGGGGTAACTATGGCTACACCTTC. The chain links TRBV10-2 to TRBJ1-2; maybe TRBD1 (5 bases). The germline V gene encodes CDR1 WSHSY and CDR2 SAAADI. Trimming took off 6 bases at V and 1 base at J, with 12 bases between the two ends. The CDR3 has 14 residues.

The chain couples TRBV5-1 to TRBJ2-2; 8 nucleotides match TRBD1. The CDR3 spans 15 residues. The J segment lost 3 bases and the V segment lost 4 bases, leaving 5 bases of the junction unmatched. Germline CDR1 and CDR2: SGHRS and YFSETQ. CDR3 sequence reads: CASSIRDRYTGELFF. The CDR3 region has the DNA TGCGCCAGCAGCATACGGGACAGGTACACCGGGGAGCTGTTTTTT.

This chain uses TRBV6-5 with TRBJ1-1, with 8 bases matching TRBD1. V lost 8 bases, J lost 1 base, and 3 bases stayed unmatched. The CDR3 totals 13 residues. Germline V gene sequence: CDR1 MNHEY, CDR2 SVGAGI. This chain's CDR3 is CASLGTGNTEAFF. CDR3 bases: TGTGCCAGCCTAGGGACAGGGAACACTGAAGCTTTCTTT.

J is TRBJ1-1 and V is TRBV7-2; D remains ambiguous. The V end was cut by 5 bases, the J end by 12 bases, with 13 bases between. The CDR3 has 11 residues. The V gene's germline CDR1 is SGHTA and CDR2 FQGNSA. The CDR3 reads CASSPYMETFF. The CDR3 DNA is TGTGCCAGCAGCCCGTATATGGAAACTTTCTTT.

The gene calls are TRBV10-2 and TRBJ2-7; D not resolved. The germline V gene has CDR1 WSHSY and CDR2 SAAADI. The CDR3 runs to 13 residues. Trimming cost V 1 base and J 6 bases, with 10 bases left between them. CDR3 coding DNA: TGCGCCAGCAGTGAGTTACACAGTGCCGAGCAGTACGTC. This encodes CASSELHSAEQYV.

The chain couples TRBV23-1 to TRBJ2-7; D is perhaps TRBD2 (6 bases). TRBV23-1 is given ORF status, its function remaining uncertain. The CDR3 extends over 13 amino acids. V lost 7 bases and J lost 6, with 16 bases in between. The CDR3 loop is CASTYPRGGEQYV. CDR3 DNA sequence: TGCGCCAGCACATACCCTAGGGGAGGCGAGCAGTACGTC.

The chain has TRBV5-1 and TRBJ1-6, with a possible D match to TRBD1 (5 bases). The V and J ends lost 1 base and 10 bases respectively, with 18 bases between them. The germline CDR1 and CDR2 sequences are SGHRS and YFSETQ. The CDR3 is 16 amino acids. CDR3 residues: CASSLTGAEIQSPLHF. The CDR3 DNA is TGCGCCAGCAGCTTGACTGGGGCCGAAATACAGTCACCCCTCCACTTT.